These T cell receptor beta chains were read from a single sample in a study of shared T cell receptors in the human thymus. Profiled with immunoSEQ multiplex PCR; TCRdb holds only in-frame clones, not every one. The table shows 700,000 or so clones, with 80% to 90% occurring only once. These same data were also listed under a study on human thymus T cells.

Sequenced input: thymocytes. Every receptor here comes from a girl under two years old with a congenital heart defect. CDR3s include the opening cysteine and the closing phenylalanine or tryptophan. The D gene is left open where the match is weak.

j_gene | v_gene | d_gene | len | CDR3nt | CDR3aa
TRBJ1-6 | TRBV6-6 | TRBD1 | 15 | TGTGCCAGCAGTTACCAACAGGGGTCAAATTCCCCCCTCCACTTT | CASSYQQGSNSPLHF
TRBJ1-1 | TRBV5-1 | - | 17 | TGCGCCAGCAGCCTCACCCCGCCAGGGCCGGAGAACACTGAAGCTTTCTTT | CASSLTPPGPENTEAFF
TRBJ2-7 | TRBV29-1 | - | 17 | TGCAGCGTTTGGGCAGAATCCACCCCGTCGACCCGATACGAGCAGTACTTC | CSVWAESTPSTRYEQYF
TRBJ2-5 | TRBV4-1 | TRBD1 | 16 | TGCGCCAGCAGCCAAGGTGGACAGGGCCTCCAAGAGACCCAGTACTTC | CASSQGGQGLQETQYF
TRBJ1-6 | TRBV11-2 | TRBD1 | 18 | TGTGCCAGCAGCTTGCGGTTTAAGGAGGGGGCGAATAATTCACCCCTCCACTTT | CASSLRFKEGANNSPLHF
TRBJ2-7 | TRBV5-6 | TRBD2 | 17 | TGTGCCAGCAGCTTGTGGAGGCGTCTAGCGGGGGGAGGCGAGCAGTACTTC | CASSLWRRLAGGGEQYF
TRBJ1-1 | TRBV7-2 | - | 16 | TGTGCCAGCAGCACCCGCAAGAAGACAGAAAACACTGAAGCTTTCTTT | CASSTRKKTENTEAFF
TRBJ1-6 | TRBV5-1 | - | 18 | TGCGCCATCAGCTTGGAGTGCTTACAGGACTCCTATAATTCACCCCTCCACTTT | CAISLECLQDSYNSPLHF
TRBJ2-7 | TRBV7-2 | TRBD2 | 15 | TGTGCCAGCAGCTTAGGTAGCGGGAGGCCTCTCGAGCAGTACTTC | CASSLGSGRPLEQYF
TRBJ1-1 | TRBV4-3 | - | 16 | TGCGCCAGCAGCCAAGATCCCGGTACCCGGAACACTGAAGCTTTCTTT | CASSQDPGTRNTEAFF
TRBJ2-6 | TRBV2 | - | 16 | TGTGCCAGCAGTGCGATCCCCTACTCTGGGGCCAACGTCCTGACTTTC | CASSAIPYSGANVLTF
TRBJ2-5 | TRBV7-9 | TRBD1 | 16 | TGTGCCAGCAGCTTAGCCCAGGACAGGCACCAAGAGACCCAGTACTTC | CASSLAQDRHQETQYF
TRBJ2-5 | TRBV4-2 | TRBD2 | 14 | TGTGCCAGCAGTAGCGGGGGGGCACAAGAGACCCAGTACTTC | CASSSGGAQETQYF
TRBJ1-5 | TRBV5-4 | - | 13 | TGTGCCAGCAGCTCCGACTTTAATCAGCCCCAGCATTTT | CASSSDFNQPQHF
TRBJ2-5 | TRBV7-9 | - | 14 | TGTGCCAGCAGCTTAGTCCTAAACGCGGAGACCCAGTACTTC | CASSLVLNAETQYF